The next 29 T cell receptor beta chains were all read from a single sample in a study of cytomegalovirus exposure and HLA in healthy donors. The PCR had 60 Vbeta and 13 Jbeta primers. Using immunoSEQ multiplex PCR, the repertoire was profiled, and TCRdb retains in-frame clones only, with some absent. The profile shows about 130,000 clones, 17% of them singletons. Sequenced material: PBMCs. These receptors all stem from a female donor in good health and CMV-seropositive.

The chain combines TRBV7-9 with TRBJ1-5, with a tentative D call TRBD1 (6 bases). CDR1 is SEHNR, CDR2 FQNEAQ, per germline (reference sequence). The CDR3 is 15 residues long. Trimming pared 5 bases from V and 8 bases from J, leaving 19 bases between. DNA for the CDR3: TGTGCCAGCAGCCTCTCGGACAGCCCGAGGGAGCCCCAGCATTTT. Residues: CASSLSDSPREPQHF. Full variable domain (outside the CDR3, taken from reference TRBV7-9 and TRBJ1-5): DTGVSQNPRHKITKRGQNVTFRCDPISEHNRLYWYRQTLGQGPEFLTYFQNEAQLEKSRLLSDRFSAERPKGSFSTLEIQRTEQGDSAMYLCASSLSDSPREPQHFGDGTRLSIL.

The table lists this clone with a few counts. The CDR3 DNA is TGTGCCTGGAAAGTGGTTCGGTGGGAGGATGGCTACACCTTC. Translated, it gives CAWKVVRWEDGYTF. This chain joins TRBV30 and TRBJ1-2; D is unresolved. V lost 4 bases, J lost 6 bases, and 18 bases lay in between. Germline loops: CDR1 GTSNPN, CDR2 SVGIG (reference sequence). This CDR3 comprises 14 residues.

There are a few counts of this clone. This chain links TRBV9 with TRBJ1-3, with D possibly TRBD1 on 6 matching bases. V shed 3 bases and J shed 0 bases, with 10 bases lying between them. CDR3 length equals 15 residues. Germline V gene lookup returns CDR1 SGDLS and CDR2 YYNGEE. CDR3 sequence reads: CASSGYRDSGNTIYF. The DNA for the CDR3 is TGTGCCAGCAGCGGATACAGGGACTCTGGAAACACCATATATTTT.

The chain recombines TRBV5-1 with TRBJ2-3, with TRBD2 as a possible D gene (6 bases). V was shortened by 5 bases and J by 3 bases, with 10 bases between the two germline ends. CDR1 SGHRS and CDR2 YFSETQ come from the germline V gene. The CDR3 sequence is 13 residues long. The CDR3 region has the DNA TGCGCCAGCAGGGAGGGCTCTACAGATACGCAGTATTTT. It yields the protein CASREGSTDTQYF.

The chain combines TRBV5-1 with TRBJ2-5; TRBD2 matches 12 bases. Germline CDR1 and CDR2: SGHRS and YFSETQ. The CDR3 covers 17 residues. Trimming removed 1 base from V and 5 bases from J; junction bases left unmatched: 9. The CDR3 DNA reads as TGCGCCAGCAGCTTGAGGCTAGCGGGGGGGCTATCGGAGACCCAGTACTTC. Translation gives CASSLRLAGGLSETQYF.

This sequence joins TRBV4-2 and TRBJ2-1; 9 bases match TRBD1. V was pared by 3 bases and J by 6 bases, with 3 bases of the junction left unmatched. The germline gives CDR1 LGHNA, CDR2 YNFKEQ. This CDR3 contains 14 residues. CDR3 nucleotide sequence: TGTGCCAGCAGCCAGGGACAGGGTAGCAATGAGCAGTTCTTC. Its protein product is CASSQGQGSNEQFF.

The chain recombines TRBV12-5 with TRBJ1-2; 9 positions match TRBD1. The CDR3 contains 13 residues. V gave up 5 bases and J gave up 8 bases; unmatched junction bases: 6. CDR1 and CDR2 from the germline V gene are LGHNT and FRNRAP. This CDR3 reads CASGQGTGSGYTF. CDR3 DNA sequence: TGTGCTAGTGGTCAAGGGACAGGGTCGGGCTACACCTTC.

The chain combines TRBV11-3 with TRBJ1-2; TRBD1 aligns across 9 bases. This CDR3 spans 17 amino acids. The junction had 10 bases not matched to a gene; V was cut back by 0 bases and J by 5 bases. The V gene's germline CDR1 is SGHNT and CDR2 YENEEA. The CDR3 nucleotides are TGTGCCAGCAGCTTAGATAGGGGACAGGGTTTTTGGTATGGCTACACCTTC. Protein sequence: CASSLDRGQGFWYGYTF.

This CDR3 is CSVGGQIMRSTNEKLFF. The CDR3 DNA sequence: TGCAGCGTTGGGGGACAGATTATGCGGTCGACTAATGAAAAACTGTTTTTT. V usage is TRBV29-1 and J usage is TRBJ1-4; 7 bases map to TRBD1. CDR1 SQVTM and CDR2 ANQGSEA come from the germline V gene. Germline trimming cut 4 bases from V and 2 bases from J; bases unmatched to any gene: 13. This CDR3 has 17 residues.

The V gene is TRBV6-5, the J gene TRBJ1-3, with TRBD1 matching over 7 bases. V lost 2 bases, J lost 0 bases, and 4 bases stayed unmatched. The CDR3 runs 16 residues. Germline V gives CDR1 MNHEY, CDR2 SVGAGI. The CDR3 bases are TGTGCCAGCAGTTACGGGGACAGAAACTCTGGAAACACCATATATTTT. Protein product: CASSYGDRNSGNTIYF.

There are a few counts of this clone. The chain links TRBV29-1 to TRBJ2-1; 7 bases match TRBD2. V lost 2 bases to trimming and J lost 8 bases; unmatched junction nucleotides: 9. This CDR3 is built from 14 residues. The germline V gene encodes CDR1 SQVTM and CDR2 ANQGSEA. The CDR3: CSVERTRGTYEQFF. The CDR3 nucleotides read TGCAGCGTTGAAAGGACTAGAGGTACCTATGAGCAGTTCTTC.

The rearrangement uses TRBV7-9 and TRBJ2-7, with TRBD1 matching 7 bases. V dropped 5 bases and J dropped 7; count of bases not matched to a gene: 11. The germline V gene has CDR1 SEHNR and CDR2 FQNEAQ (reference sequence). The CDR3 sequence is 14 residues long. CDR3 amino acids: CASSAGLGGREQYF. CDR3 nucleotides: TGTGCCAGCAGCGCGGGTTTAGGGGGCCGGGAGCAGTACTTC.

The chain joins TRBV9 to TRBJ1-2; D is possibly TRBD1 (5 bases). The CDR3 totals 15 residues. The ends were cut back, 5 bases at V and 1 base at J, with 15 bases in the middle. Germline CDR1 and CDR2: SGDLS and YYNGEE. As DNA, the CDR3 is TGTGCCAGCAGTTTCGGGACGGAGGGTAACTATGGCTACACCTTC. This translates into CASSFGTEGNYGYTF.

J is TRBJ1-2 and V is TRBV30; D is uncertain. The CDR3 spans 11 residues. Germline lookup yields CDR1 GTSNPN and CDR2 SVGIG (reference sequence). Trimming left V 0 bases short and J 8 bases short, with 7 bases between. CDR3 DNA: TGTGCCTGGAGTGTGGGAGGGGGCTACACCTTC. This sequence encodes CAWSVGGGYTF.

Regarding this clone: A junction end diverges from the germline sequence, so it may reflect a read error. The chain employs TRBV4-2 and TRBJ1-6; D is perhaps TRBD1 (5 bases). Per the germline V gene, CDR1 is LGHNA and CDR2 is YNFKEQ. CDR3 length equals 17 residues. This CDR3 is CASSQGRIGAYNSPLHF. Written as DNA, the CDR3 is TGTGCCAGCAGTCAAGGGCGGATAGGGGCCTATAATTCACCCCTCCACTTT.

This clone was seen a few times. The chain combines TRBV15 with TRBJ2-7; D is uncertain. The CDR3 runs to 14 residues. Germline V gene sequence: CDR1 LNHNV, CDR2 YYDKDF (reference sequence). V was trimmed by 0 bases and J by 7 bases, leaving 13 bases between them. CDR3 nucleotide sequence: TGTGCCACCAGCAGAGATCCGGAGATTATGGAGCAGTACTTC. This sequence encodes CATSRDPEIMEQYF.

This clone has just a few counts. V is TRBV29-1 and J is TRBJ2-7; tentatively, D is TRBD2 (5 bases). V lost 1 base and J lost 7, with 11 bases in between. Germline CDR1 is SQVTM and CDR2 is ANQGSEA. This CDR3 contains 12 residues. This CDR3 is CSVEANRREQYF. CDR3 nucleotides: TGCAGCGTTGAAGCGAACCGGAGGGAGCAGTACTTC.

This clone was detected only a few times. The chain combines TRBV2 with TRBJ1-5, with TRBD1 as a possible D gene (5 bases). Germline assignment: CDR1 SNHLY and CDR2 FYNNEI. With 8 bases removed from V and 0 bases from J, the gap between germline ends came to 14 bases. The CDR3 runs 15 residues. CDR3 DNA: TGTGCCAGCGGAGGGACGGTCGATAGCAATCAGCCCCAGCATTTT. It translates to CASGGTVDSNQPQHF.

The chain joins TRBV30 to TRBJ1-2, with D unclear. V was cut by 6 bases and J by 4 bases, with 21 bases left in between. The CDR3 totals 15 residues. Germline V CDR1 and CDR2: GTSNPN, SVGIG (reference sequence). CDR3 bases: TGTGCCTGCCCCTCTTTTGGAGGGCATGGCTATGGCTACACCTTC. This gives the protein CACPSFGGHGYGYTF.

This clone has a handful of counts. The gene calls are TRBV7-2 and TRBJ2-5, with D unresolved. Looked up from germline, CDR1 is SGHTA and CDR2 is FQGNSA. V lost 2 bases to trimming and J lost 1 base, with 8 bases between them. The CDR3 covers 14 residues. The CDR3 DNA reads as TGTGCCAGCAGCTTATTGCAGATCCAAGAGACCCAGTACTTC. Its protein is CASSLLQIQETQYF.

This clone has just a few counts. The chain employs TRBV2 and TRBJ1-5; D remains ambiguous. Germline V CDR1 and CDR2: SNHLY, FYNNEI. This CDR3 contains 13 residues. V lost 6 bases and J lost 0, with 6 bases in between. The CDR3 sequence: CASREYSNQPQHF. CDR3 bases: TGTGCCAGCAGGGAATATAGCAATCAGCCCCAGCATTTT.

The rearrangement joins TRBV4-1 to TRBJ2-3; D is uncertain. Deletions cut 4 bases from V and 2 bases from J, with 19 bases between. Germline CDR1 MGHRA, CDR2 YSYEKL. The CDR3 length is 17 residues. The CDR3 sequence: CASSPGKPFFYTDTQYF. The CDR3 DNA reads TGCGCCAGCAGCCCAGGAAAGCCTTTTTTTTACACAGATACGCAGTATTTT.

This chain links TRBV5-6 with TRBJ1-1, with D possibly matching TRBD1 (6 bases). The CDR3 spans 12 residues. Germline loops: CDR1 SGHDT, CDR2 YYEEEE. V was shortened by 3 bases and J by 7 bases, with 10 bases between the two germline ends. This CDR3 is CASSYRDGEAFF. The CDR3 region has the DNA TGTGCCAGCAGCTACAGGGATGGTGAAGCTTTCTTT.

In its sample, this clone was seen once. The chain is built from TRBV2 and TRBJ2-5; D is perhaps TRBD2 (6 bases). Deletions cut 11 bases from V and 1 base from J, with 17 bases between. The germline gives CDR1 SNHLY, CDR2 FYNNEI. The CDR3 has 14 residues. The CDR3 DNA follows: TGTGCCGGGACTCTTAGGGACTCCCAAGAGACCCAGTACTTC. The encoded protein is CAGTLRDSQETQYF.

This clone was counted between two and nine times. The V call is TRBV27, the J call TRBJ1-1; the D gene is possibly TRBD1 (5 bases). CDR1 is MNHEY and CDR2 is SMNVEV in the germline V gene (reference sequence). Trimming cost V 1 base and J 3 bases, with 12 bases left between them. This CDR3 region has 15 residues. In DNA form, the CDR3 reads TGTGCCAGCAGTTTATTGGGGCGGGGGGACACTGAAGCTTTCTTT. This gives the protein CASSLLGRGDTEAFF.

The rearrangement joins TRBV2 to TRBJ2-1; 7 positions agree with TRBD2. The CDR3 runs 12 residues. Germline assignment: CDR1 SNHLY and CDR2 FYNNEI. The V and J ends lost 6 bases and 6 bases, in that order; junction bases with no gene match: 2. This CDR3 reads CASRREANEQFF. The CDR3 DNA reads as TGTGCCAGCAGACGGGAGGCCAATGAGCAGTTCTTC.

V and J are TRBV5-1 and TRBJ1-1; 8 bases match TRBD1. The CDR3 consists of 13 residues. V lost 4 bases and J lost 4; bases outside the gene matches: 3. The germline CDR1 and CDR2 sequences are SGHRS and YFSETQ. CDR3 sequence reads: CASSRTGFTEAFF. The CDR3 coding sequence is TGCGCCAGCAGCCGGACAGGGTTCACTGAAGCTTTCTTT.

In this sample, this clone turned up a few times. The chain has TRBV6-1 and TRBJ1-1; 7 bases match TRBD1. CDR1 MNHNS and CDR2 SASEGT come from the germline V gene. The CDR3 contains 15 residues. Unmatched junction bases numbered 5, after V lost 0 bases and J lost 4 bases. The CDR3 nucleotides read TGTGCCAGCAGTGAAGCACAGGGGTGGGGCACTGAAGCTTTCTTT. The encoded protein is CASSEAQGWGTEAFF.

The J gene is TRBJ1-5, the V gene TRBV28, with D maybe TRBD1 (5 bases). V shed 5 bases and J shed 6 bases, with 8 bases lying between them. The CDR3 is 12 residues long. CDR1 is MDHEN, CDR2 SYDVKM, per germline. CDR3 in amino acids: CASSQGAQPQHF. The CDR3 coding sequence is TGTGCCAGCAGTCAGGGTGCTCAGCCCCAGCATTTT.